Listed below are T cell receptor beta chains from one sample, sequenced in a study of T cell repertoires in cytomegalovirus infection. Antigens for these TCRs are unknown. TCRdb fed the reads into MiXCR, producing one record per CDR3 protein. The sample yields approximately 300,000 distinct CDR3 sequences, approximately 32% seen once. The starting material was cultured PBMCs, obtained from culture after CMV antigen stimulation. Source of these receptors: a human donor in good health (CMV status not recorded). Some clones in this sample may be carry-over from other donors' samples. The CDR3 runs from the conserved cysteine through the conserved F or W. A D gene is named only where the DNA matches it firmly. Size is stated for part of the rows, as once, few or many counts, or as a class when the clone is expanded.

J	size	V	D	CDR3	DNA
TRBJ1-1	few	TRBV12-3/TRBV12-4	.	CASSPGHVNTEAFF	TGTGCCAGCAGCCCGGGACACGTGAACACTGAAGCTTTCTTT
TRBJ2-5	.	TRBV11-2	TRBD1	CASSLGATGGAQETQYF	TGTGCCAGCAGCCTTGGAGCGACAGGGGGGGCCCAAGAGACCCAGTACTTC
TRBJ2-5	.	TRBV28	.	CASSSRQTQYF	TGTGCCAGCAGCTCACGGCAGACCCAGTACTTC
TRBJ2-1	.	TRBV20-1	.	CSARDWGTEQFF	TGCAGTGCTAGAGATTGGGGGACGGAGCAGTTCTTC
TRBJ1-4	many	TRBV7-8	.	CASSLGPTEKLFF	TGTGCCAGCAGCCTCGGGCCCACGGAAAAACTGTTTTTT
TRBJ1-5	.	TRBV7-9	TRBD1	CASRGTAGQPQHF	TGTGCCAGCAGGGGGACAGCGGGTCAGCCCCAGCATTTT
TRBJ1-2	.	TRBV28	TRBD1	CASSDRGQRGYGYTF	TGTGCCAGCAGCGACAGGGGGCAGCGCGGCTATGGCTACACCTTC
TRBJ2-7	.	TRBV10-3	.	CAISRPGQGTDEQYF	TGTGCCATCAGTCGCCCAGGTCAGGGGACCGACGAGCAGTACTTC
TRBJ2-7	.	TRBV18	.	CASSLLTGMAGGYEQYF	TGTGCCAGCTCACTTCTCACAGGAATGGCTGGTGGTTACGAGCAGTACTTC
TRBJ2-2	few	TRBV12-3/TRBV12-4	TRBD1	CASSPPRTGAGELFF	TGTGCCAGCAGCCCTCCCCGGACAGGGGCCGGGGAGCTGTTTTTT
TRBJ1-6	.	TRBV7-2	.	CASSQFQGSDSPLHF	TGTGCCAGCAGCCAATTCCAAGGGAGTGATTCACCCCTCCACTTT
TRBJ1-2	few	TRBV6-1	.	CASSLGGPDDGYTF	TGTGCCAGCAGCCTCGGAGGGCCCGACGATGGCTACACCTTC
TRBJ2-1	few	TRBV19	.	CASSIRVNRGGYNEQFF	TGTGCCAGTAGTATCAGGGTTAACAGGGGGGGCTACAATGAGCAGTTCTTC
TRBJ1-4	.	TRBV2	.	CASAREGLGEKLFF	TGTGCCAGCGCTAGGGAGGGGCTAGGGGAAAAACTGTTTTTT
TRBJ1-1	.	TRBV6-6	.	CASSYVQSMNTEAFF	TGTGCCAGCAGTTACGTACAGAGCATGAACACTGAAGCTTTCTTT
TRBJ1-1	few	TRBV12-5	TRBD1	CASAQTGVTEAFF	TGTGCTAGTGCCCAGACAGGGGTTACTGAAGCTTTCTTT
TRBJ1-5	few	TRBV7-9	TRBD1	CASSKGTAGSNQPQHF	TGTGCCAGCAGCAAGGGGACAGCCGGCAGCAATCAGCCCCAGCATTTT
TRBJ1-5	.	TRBV28	TRBD1	CASSLGQGNNQPQHF	TGTGCCAGCAGCCTGGGACAGGGCAACAATCAGCCCCAGCATTTT
TRBJ1-2	few	TRBV12-3/TRBV12-4	.	CASIPGRGSSGSNYGYTF	TGTGCCAGCATACCGGGGAGGGGGTCATCGGGCTCTAACTATGGCTACACCTTC
TRBJ2-3	.	TRBV5-4	.	CASRAGTESTDTQYF	TGTGCCAGCAGAGCCGGGACTGAGAGCACAGATACGCAGTATTTT
TRBJ2-3	few	TRBV7-2	.	CASSLVESSTDTQYF	TGTGCCAGCAGCTTAGTAGAATCTAGCACAGATACGCAGTATTTT
TRBJ2-1	few	TRBV7-8	TRBD2	CASSTGTSGILHNEQFF	TGTGCCAGCAGCACAGGGACTAGCGGGATCCTGCACAATGAGCAGTTCTTC
TRBJ2-3	.	TRBV29-1	.	CSSKLGGTDTQYF	TGCAGCTCAAAGCTGGGGGGCACAGATACGCAGTATTTT
TRBJ2-1	few	TRBV5-4	.	CASSFGTERGEQFF	TGTGCCAGCAGCTTCGGCACAGAACGTGGTGAGCAGTTCTTC
TRBJ1-5	many	TRBV3-1	.	CASSQGRDNQPQHF	TGTGCCAGCAGCCAAGGCAGGGACAATCAGCCCCAGCATTTT
TRBJ1-4	many	TRBV4-2	.	CASSPTSGLGEKLFF	TGTGCCAGCAGCCCCACGTCAGGGCTAGGAGAAAAACTGTTTTTT
TRBJ1-4	.	TRBV7-6	.	CASSLVGRVAEKLFF	TGTGCCAGCAGCTTAGTGGGCAGGGTAGCTGAAAAACTGTTTTTT
TRBJ2-1	.	TRBV12-3/TRBV12-4	.	CASRLAGSYNEQFF	TGTGCCAGCAGATTGGCAGGATCCTACAATGAGCAGTTCTTC
TRBJ2-6	few	TRBV19	.	CASTPTGIGANVLTF	TGTGCCAGTACCCCCACAGGGATCGGGGCCAACGTCCTGACTTTC
TRBJ2-5	.	TRBV19	TRBD2	CASSSSGSGGLQYQETQYF	TGTGCCAGTAGTTCCTCGGGTAGCGGGGGGCTCCAGTACCAAGAGACCCAGTACTTC
TRBJ1-6	.	TRBV5-6	TRBD1	CASSGGTGRSSPLHF	TGTGCCAGCAGCGGCGGGACAGGGAGATCCTCACCCCTCCACTTT
TRBJ1-2	.	TRBV6-5	.	CASGGGSYGYTF	TGTGCCAGCGGGGGAGGGAGTTATGGCTACACCTTC
TRBJ1-2	.	TRBV27	TRBD1	CASSLRPGGWNYGYTF	TGTGCCAGCAGTTTGAGACCAGGGGGCTGGAACTATGGCTACACCTTC
TRBJ1-5	few	TRBV5-6	.	CASSWGLEGGQPQHF	TGTGCCAGCAGCTGGGGTCTAGAAGGCGGTCAGCCCCAGCATTTT
TRBJ1-2	few	TRBV19	.	CASSIHRDRGYTF	TGTGCCAGTAGTATCCACAGGGACCGGGGCTACACCTTC
TRBJ2-2	few	TRBV19	.	CASSYRSYTGELFF	TGTGCCAGTAGTTACCGATCCTACACCGGGGAGCTGTTTTTT
TRBJ2-5	few	TRBV15	.	CATSRDPAQETQYF	TGTGCCACCAGCAGAGATCCGGCCCAAGAGACCCAGTACTTC
TRBJ2-1	few	TRBV11-2	TRBD2	CASSLAGLAGGNEQFF	TGTGCCAGCAGCTTAGCTGGACTAGCGGGGGGCAATGAGCAGTTCTTC
TRBJ2-2	few	TRBV25-1	TRBD1	CASSSDPGTGTGELFF	TGTGCCAGCAGTTCCGACCCCGGGACAGGAACCGGGGAGCTGTTTTTT
TRBJ2-5	many	TRBV7-6	.	CASSLAGVSETQYF	TGTGCCAGCAGCTTAGCGGGGGTGAGCGAGACCCAGTACTTC
TRBJ1-5	.	TRBV27	.	CASRGTVSNQPQHF	TGTGCCAGCAGGGGAACAGTCAGCAATCAGCCCCAGCATTTT
TRBJ1-1	many	TRBV7-9	.	CASSVRGNTEAFF	TGTGCCAGCAGCGTCCGGGGGAACACTGAAGCTTTCTTT
TRBJ2-2	few	TRBV12-3/TRBV12-4	TRBD1	CASRLGQGGPWGELFF	TGTGCCAGCAGGCTGGGACAGGGGGGACCTTGGGGGGAGCTGTTTTTT
TRBJ1-1	few	TRBV4-2	.	CASSQEVQGGTEAFF	TGTGCCAGCAGCCAAGAGGTTCAAGGTGGGACTGAAGCTTTCTTT
TRBJ1-5	few	TRBV19	.	CASHRASSNQPQHF	TGTGCCAGCCACAGGGCCTCTAGCAATCAGCCCCAGCATTTT
TRBJ1-1	few	TRBV12-3/TRBV12-4	.	CASSSTVADVATEAFF	TGTGCCAGCAGTTCGACAGTCGCGGATGTTGCCACTGAAGCTTTCTTT
TRBJ1-5	many	TRBV7-8	TRBD1	CASSLPNRGSNQPQHF	TGTGCCAGCAGCCTCCCTAACAGGGGGAGCAATCAGCCCCAGCATTTT
TRBJ1-1	.	TRBV4-1	.	CASSHLRYTNTEAFF	TGCGCCAGCAGCCACCTCAGGTACACGAACACTGAAGCTTTCTTT
TRBJ2-7	few	TRBV11-2	TRBD2	CASSLAGGANYEQYF	TGTGCCAGCAGCTTAGCGGGGGGGGCCAACTACGAGCAGTACTTC
TRBJ2-1	.	TRBV5-8	.	CASSFGSLRSNWQFF	TGTGCCAGCAGCTTCGGCAGCCTTCGGTCCAATTGGCAGTTCTTC
TRBJ2-3	few	TRBV20-1	.	CSAPFSGSRDTQYF	TGCAGTGCTCCTTTCTCAGGGAGTCGGGATACGCAGTATTTT
TRBJ2-1	.	TRBV5-4	TRBD2	CASSSGTSGRGDEQFF	TGTGCCAGCAGCTCCGGGACTAGCGGGAGGGGTGATGAGCAGTTCTTC